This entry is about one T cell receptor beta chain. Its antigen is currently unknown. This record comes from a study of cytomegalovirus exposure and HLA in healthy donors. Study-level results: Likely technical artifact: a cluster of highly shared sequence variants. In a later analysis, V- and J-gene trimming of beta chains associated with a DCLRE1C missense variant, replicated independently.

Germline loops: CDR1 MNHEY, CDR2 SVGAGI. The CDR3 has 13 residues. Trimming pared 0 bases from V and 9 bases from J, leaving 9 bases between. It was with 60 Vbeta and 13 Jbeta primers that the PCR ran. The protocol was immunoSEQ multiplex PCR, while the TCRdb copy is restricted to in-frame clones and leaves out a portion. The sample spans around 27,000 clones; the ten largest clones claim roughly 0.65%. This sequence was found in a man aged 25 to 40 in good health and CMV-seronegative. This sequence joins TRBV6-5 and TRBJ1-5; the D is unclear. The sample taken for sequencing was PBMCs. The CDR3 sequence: CASSYSEAGPQHF. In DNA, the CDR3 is TGTGCCAGCAGTTACTCCGAGGCGGGGCCCCAGCATTTT.